What follows is one T cell receptor (beta chain) and its context. Its cognate antigen is unknown. These data come from a study of blood T cells in healthy people across ages. Findings and caveats of the study: TCR beta diversity per million T cells fell roughly linearly with age.

Peripheral blood samples of roughly 9.9 milliliters were drawn from each donor. The second PCR ran roughly 7 to 12 cycles with a sample-barcoded 5' primer and J-beta primers. Using its own MiXCR run on the 5' RACE reads, TCRdb lists one record per CDR3 protein. The sample has about 780,000 distinct CDR3 sequences, about 59% seen once; the top ten hold roughly a quarter. Germline loops: CDR1 ENHRY, CDR2 SYGVKD. The CDR3 spans 12 residues. The V end was cut by 10 bases, the J end by 6 bases, with 15 bases between. The TCR originated in a man aged 25-45 years in good health. Input material: blood. This chain links TRBV10-3 with TRBJ1-2; possible D gene TRBD1, 6 bases. CDR3 protein: CATKPGEDGYTF. The CDR3 nucleotides read TGTGCCACGAAGCCAGGGGAGGATGGCTACACCTTC.